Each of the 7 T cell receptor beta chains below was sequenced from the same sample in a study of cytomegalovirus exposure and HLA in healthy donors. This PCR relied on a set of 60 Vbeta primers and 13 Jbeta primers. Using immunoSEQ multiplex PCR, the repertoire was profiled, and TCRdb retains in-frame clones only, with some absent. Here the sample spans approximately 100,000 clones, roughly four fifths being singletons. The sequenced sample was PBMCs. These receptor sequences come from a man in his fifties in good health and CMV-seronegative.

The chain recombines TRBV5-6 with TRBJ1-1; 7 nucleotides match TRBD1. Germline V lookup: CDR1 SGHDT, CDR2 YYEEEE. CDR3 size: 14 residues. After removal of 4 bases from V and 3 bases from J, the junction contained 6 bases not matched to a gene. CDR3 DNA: TGTGCCAGCAGCCCCAGGGGACAGTACACTGAAGCTTTCTTT. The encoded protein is CASSPRGQYTEAFF.

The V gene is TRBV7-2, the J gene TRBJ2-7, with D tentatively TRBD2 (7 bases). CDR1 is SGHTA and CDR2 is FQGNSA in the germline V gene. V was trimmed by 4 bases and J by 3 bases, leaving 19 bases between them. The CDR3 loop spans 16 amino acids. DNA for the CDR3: TGTGCCAGCAGCTCCCAAGGGGGGAGGGCCGGCTACGAGCAGTACTTC. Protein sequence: CASSSQGGRAGYEQYF.

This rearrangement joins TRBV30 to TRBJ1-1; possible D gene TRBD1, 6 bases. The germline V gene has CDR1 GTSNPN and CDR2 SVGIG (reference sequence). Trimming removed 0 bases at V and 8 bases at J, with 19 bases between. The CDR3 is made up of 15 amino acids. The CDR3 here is CAWSVLGTGQMEAFF. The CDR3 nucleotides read TGTGCCTGGAGTGTATTGGGGACCGGACAGATGGAAGCTTTCTTT.

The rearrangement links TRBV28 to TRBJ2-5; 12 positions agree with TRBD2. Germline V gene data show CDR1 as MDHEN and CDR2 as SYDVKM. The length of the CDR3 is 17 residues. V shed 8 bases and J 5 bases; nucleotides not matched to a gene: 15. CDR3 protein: CASVEGLAGGPWETQYF. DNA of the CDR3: TGTGCCAGCGTCGAGGGGCTAGCGGGAGGGCCTTGGGAGACCCAGTACTTC. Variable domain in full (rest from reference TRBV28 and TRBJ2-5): DVKVTQSSRYLVKRTGEKVFLECVQDMDHENMFWYRQDPGLGLRLIYFSYDVKMKEKGDIPEGYSVSREKKERFSLILESASTNQTSMYLCASVEGLAGGPWETQYFGPGTRLLVL.

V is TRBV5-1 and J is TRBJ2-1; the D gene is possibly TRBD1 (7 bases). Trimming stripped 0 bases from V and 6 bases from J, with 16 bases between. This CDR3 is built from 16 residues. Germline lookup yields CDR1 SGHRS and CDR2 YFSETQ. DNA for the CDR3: TGCGCCAGCAGCTTGGGGGGGGAGGCAGGGGGCAATGAGCAGTTCTTC. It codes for CASSLGGEAGGNEQFF.

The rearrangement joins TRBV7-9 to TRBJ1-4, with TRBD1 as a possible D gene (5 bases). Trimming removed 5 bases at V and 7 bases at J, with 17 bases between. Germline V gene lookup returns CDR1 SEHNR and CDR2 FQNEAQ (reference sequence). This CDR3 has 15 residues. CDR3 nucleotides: TGTGCCAGCAGCCACGACAGCGGGGATAGTGAAAAACTGTTTTTT. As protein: CASSHDSGDSEKLFF. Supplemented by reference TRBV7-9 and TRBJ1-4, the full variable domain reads DTGVSQNPRHKITKRGQNVTFRCDPISEHNRLYWYRQTLGQGPEFLTYFQNEAQLEKSRLLSDRFSAERPKGSFSTLEIQRTEQGDSAMYLCASSHDSGDSEKLFFGSGTQLSVL.

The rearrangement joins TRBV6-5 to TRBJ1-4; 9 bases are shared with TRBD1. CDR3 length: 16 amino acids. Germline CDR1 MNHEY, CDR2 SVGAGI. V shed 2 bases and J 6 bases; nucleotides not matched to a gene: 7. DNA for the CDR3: TGTGCCAGCAGTTACACTCTCTACAGGGGGCATGAAAAACTGTTTTTT. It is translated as CASSYTLYRGHEKLFF.